This T cell receptor (beta chain) was sequenced in a study of T-cell memory formation after mild COVID-19. Overall study: Largely, TCR clusters stayed within a single donor. Overall study findings and caveats: Memory from before infection featured some responding clones, which suggests cross-reactive memory joined.

Trimming stripped 2 bases from V and 5 bases from J, with 12 bases between. Germline V gene sequence: CDR1 MNHEY, CDR2 SVGEGT. The CDR3 runs to 14 residues. Via MiXCR, TCRdb re-called the 5' RACE reads, giving one row per CDR3 protein. Among under 300,000 distinct CDR3 sequences listed, 8% to 9.5% were seen once. This clonotype was observed a few times. Antigen: not known. This clonotype was sampled from a man between 18 and 35 years old who had mild COVID-19 (a few samples of this study predate the infection). Cell type and time point are not known. The chain uses TRBV6-2 or TRBV6-3 and TRBJ2-5; D uncertain. What was sequenced was PBMCs or a T cell subset sorted from them (not recorded which). CDR3 DNA: TGTGCCAGCAGTTACAACCGCCGCCGGGAGACCCAGTACTTC. Protein: CASSYNRRRETQYF.